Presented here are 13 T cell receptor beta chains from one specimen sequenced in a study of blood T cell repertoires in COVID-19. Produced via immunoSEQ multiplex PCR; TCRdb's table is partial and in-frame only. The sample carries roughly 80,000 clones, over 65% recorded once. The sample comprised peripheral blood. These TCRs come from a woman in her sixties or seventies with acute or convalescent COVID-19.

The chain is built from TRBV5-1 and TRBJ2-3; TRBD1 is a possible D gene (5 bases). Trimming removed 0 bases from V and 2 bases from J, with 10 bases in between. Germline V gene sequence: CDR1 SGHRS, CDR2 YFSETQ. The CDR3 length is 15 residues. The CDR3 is CASSLVARATDTQYF. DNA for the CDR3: TGCGCCAGCAGCTTGGTTGCCAGGGCCACAGATACGCAGTATTTT.

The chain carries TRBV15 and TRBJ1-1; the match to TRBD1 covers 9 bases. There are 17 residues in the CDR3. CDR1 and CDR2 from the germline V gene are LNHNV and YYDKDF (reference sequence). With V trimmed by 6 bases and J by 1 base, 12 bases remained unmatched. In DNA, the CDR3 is TGTGCCACCAGTTCCCTCGGGACAGGGTATAGGAACACTGAAGCTTTCTTT. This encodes CATSSLGTGYRNTEAFF. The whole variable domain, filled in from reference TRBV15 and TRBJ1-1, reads DAMVIQNPRYQVTQFGKPVTLSCSQTLNHNVMYWYQQKSSQAPKLLFHYYDKDFNNEADTPDNFQSRRPNTSFCFLDIRSPGLGDTAMYLCATSSLGTGYRNTEAFFGQGTRLTVV.

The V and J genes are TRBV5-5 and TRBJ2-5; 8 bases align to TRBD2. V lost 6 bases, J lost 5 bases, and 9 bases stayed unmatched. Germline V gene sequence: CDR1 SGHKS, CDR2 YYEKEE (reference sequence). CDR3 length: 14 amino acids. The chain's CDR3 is CASIASLAGETQYF. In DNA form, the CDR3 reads TGTGCCAGCATCGCGAGCCTAGCGGGTGAGACCCAGTACTTC.

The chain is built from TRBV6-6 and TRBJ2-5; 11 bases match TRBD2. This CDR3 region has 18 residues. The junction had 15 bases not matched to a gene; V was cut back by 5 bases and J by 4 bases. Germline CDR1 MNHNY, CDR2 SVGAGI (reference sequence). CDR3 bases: TGTGCCAGCAGTCTCCGTTCGACTAGCGGGGTGGGGGGAGAGACCCAGTACTTC. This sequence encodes CASSLRSTSGVGGETQYF.

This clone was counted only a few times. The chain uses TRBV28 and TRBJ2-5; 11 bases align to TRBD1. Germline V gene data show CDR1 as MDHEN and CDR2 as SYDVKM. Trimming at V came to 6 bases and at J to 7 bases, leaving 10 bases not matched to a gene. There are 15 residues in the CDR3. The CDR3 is CASSAPGTGGGTQYF. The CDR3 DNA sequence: TGTGCCAGCAGCGCCCCCGGGACAGGGGGGGGGACCCAGTACTTC.

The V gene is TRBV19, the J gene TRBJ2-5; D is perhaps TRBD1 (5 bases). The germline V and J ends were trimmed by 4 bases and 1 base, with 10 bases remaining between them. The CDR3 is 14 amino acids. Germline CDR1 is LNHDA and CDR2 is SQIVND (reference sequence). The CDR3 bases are TGTGCCAGTAGTACCCCAGGGATCCAAGAGACCCAGTACTTC. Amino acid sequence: CASSTPGIQETQYF. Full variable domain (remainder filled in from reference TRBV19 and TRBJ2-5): DGGITQSPKYLFRKEGQNVTLSCEQNLNHDAMYWYRQDPGQGLRLIYYSQIVNDFQKGDIAEGYSVSREKKESFPLTVTSAQKNPTAFYLCASSTPGIQETQYFGPGTRLLVL.

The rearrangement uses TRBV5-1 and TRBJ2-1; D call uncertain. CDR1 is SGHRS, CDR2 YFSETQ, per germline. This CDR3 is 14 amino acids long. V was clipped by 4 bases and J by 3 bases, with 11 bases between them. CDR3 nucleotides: TGCGCCAGCAGCGAACTCGCACTCTACAATGAGCAGTTCTTC. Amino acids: CASSELALYNEQFF. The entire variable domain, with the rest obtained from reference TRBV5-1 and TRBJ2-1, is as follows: KAGVTQTPRYLIKTRGQQVTLSCSPISGHRSVSWYQQTPGQGLQFLFEYFSETQRNKGNFPGRFSGRQFSNSRSEMNVSTLELGDSALYLCASSELALYNEQFFGPGTRLTVL.

CDR3 in amino acids: CSGTGGNTEAFF. CDR3 bases: TGCAGCGGGACCGGGGGGAACACTGAAGCTTTCTTT. The V call is TRBV29-1, the J call TRBJ1-1, with D perhaps TRBD1 (5 bases). This CDR3 contains 12 residues. Germline assignment: CDR1 SQVTM and CDR2 ANQGSEA. V shed 7 bases and J shed 1 base, with 10 bases lying between them.

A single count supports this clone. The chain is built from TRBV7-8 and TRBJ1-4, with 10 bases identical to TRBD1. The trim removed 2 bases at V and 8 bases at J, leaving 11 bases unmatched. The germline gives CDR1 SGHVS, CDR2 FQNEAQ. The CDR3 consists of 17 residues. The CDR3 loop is CASSLLNRGTGAEKLFF. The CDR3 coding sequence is TGTGCCAGCAGCTTACTAAACCGAGGGACAGGGGCCGAAAAACTGTTTTTT.

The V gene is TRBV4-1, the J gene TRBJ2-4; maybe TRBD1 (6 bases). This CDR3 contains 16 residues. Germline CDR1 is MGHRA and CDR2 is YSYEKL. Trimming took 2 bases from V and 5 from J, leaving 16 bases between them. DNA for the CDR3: TGCGCCAGCAGCCAACCAGGGGTGGGGTCCGAAAACATTCAGTACTTC. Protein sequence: CASSQPGVGSENIQYF.

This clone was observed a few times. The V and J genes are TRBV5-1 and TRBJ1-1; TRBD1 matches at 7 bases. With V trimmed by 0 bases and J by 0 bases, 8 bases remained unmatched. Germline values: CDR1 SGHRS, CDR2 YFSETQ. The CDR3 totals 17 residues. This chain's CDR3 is CASSLGRGAPMNTEAFF. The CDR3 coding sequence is TGCGCCAGCAGCTTGGGCAGGGGGGCCCCTATGAACACTGAAGCTTTCTTT.

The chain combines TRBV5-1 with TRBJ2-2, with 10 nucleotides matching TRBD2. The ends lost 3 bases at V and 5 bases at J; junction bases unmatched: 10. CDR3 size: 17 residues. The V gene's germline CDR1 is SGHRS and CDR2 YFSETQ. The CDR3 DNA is TGCGCCAGCAGCTGGAGGAGCGGGGGGGCCGATACCGGGGAGCTGTTTTTT. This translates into CASSWRSGGADTGELFF.

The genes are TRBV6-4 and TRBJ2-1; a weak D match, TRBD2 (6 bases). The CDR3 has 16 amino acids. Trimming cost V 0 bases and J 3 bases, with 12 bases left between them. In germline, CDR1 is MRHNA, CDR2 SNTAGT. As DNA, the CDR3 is TGTGCCAGCAGTGACTCCGGGCAGGGAGGCTACAATGAGCAGTTCTTC. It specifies CASSDSGQGGYNEQFF.